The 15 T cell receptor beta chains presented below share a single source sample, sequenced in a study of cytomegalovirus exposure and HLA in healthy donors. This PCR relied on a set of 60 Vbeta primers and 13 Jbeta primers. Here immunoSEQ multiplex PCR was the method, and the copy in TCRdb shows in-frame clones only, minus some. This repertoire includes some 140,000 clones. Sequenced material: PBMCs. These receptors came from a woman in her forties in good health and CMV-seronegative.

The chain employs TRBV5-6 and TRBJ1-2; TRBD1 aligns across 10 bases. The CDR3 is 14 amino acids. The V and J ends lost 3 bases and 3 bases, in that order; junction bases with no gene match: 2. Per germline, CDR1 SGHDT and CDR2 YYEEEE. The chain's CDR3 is CASSSGTGDYGYTF. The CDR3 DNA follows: TGTGCCAGCAGCTCAGGGACAGGGGACTATGGCTACACCTTC.

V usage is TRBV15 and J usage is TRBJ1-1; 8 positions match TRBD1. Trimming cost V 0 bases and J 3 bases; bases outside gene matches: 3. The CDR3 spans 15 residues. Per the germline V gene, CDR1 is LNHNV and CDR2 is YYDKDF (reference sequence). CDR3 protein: CATSRETTGDTEAFF. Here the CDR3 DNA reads TGTGCCACCAGCAGAGAAACGACAGGGGACACTGAAGCTTTCTTT. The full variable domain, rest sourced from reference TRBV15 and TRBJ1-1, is DAMVIQNPRYQVTQFGKPVTLSCSQTLNHNVMYWYQQKSSQAPKLLFHYYDKDFNNEADTPDNFQSRRPNTSFCFLDIRSPGLGDTAMYLCATSRETTGDTEAFFGQGTRLTVV.

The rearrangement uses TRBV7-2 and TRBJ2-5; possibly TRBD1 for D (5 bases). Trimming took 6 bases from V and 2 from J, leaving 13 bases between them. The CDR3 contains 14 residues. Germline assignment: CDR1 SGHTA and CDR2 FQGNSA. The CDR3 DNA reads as TGTGCCAGCAGTCGAAATCAGGGTCAAGAGACCCAGTACTTC. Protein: CASSRNQGQETQYF.

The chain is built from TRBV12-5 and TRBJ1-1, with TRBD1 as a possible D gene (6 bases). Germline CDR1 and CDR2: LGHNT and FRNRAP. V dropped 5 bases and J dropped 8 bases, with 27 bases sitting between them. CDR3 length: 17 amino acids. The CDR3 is CASGPDLGTWGPSEAFF. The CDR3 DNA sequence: TGTGCTAGTGGTCCCGATCTTGGAACTTGGGGGCCGAGCGAAGCTTTCTTT.

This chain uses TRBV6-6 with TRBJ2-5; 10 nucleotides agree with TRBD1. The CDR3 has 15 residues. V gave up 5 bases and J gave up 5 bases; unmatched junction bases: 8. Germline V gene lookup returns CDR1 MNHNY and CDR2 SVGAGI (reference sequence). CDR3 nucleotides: TGTGCCAGCAGTGGACCTGGACAGGGGGAGGAGACCCAGTACTTC. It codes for CASSGPGQGEETQYF.

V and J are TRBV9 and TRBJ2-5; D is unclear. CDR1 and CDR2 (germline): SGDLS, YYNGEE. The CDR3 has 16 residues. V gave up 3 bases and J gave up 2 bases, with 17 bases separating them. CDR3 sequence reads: CASSDIGGQRQETQYF. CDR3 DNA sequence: TGTGCCAGCAGCGACATAGGTGGGCAGAGACAAGAGACCCAGTACTTC.

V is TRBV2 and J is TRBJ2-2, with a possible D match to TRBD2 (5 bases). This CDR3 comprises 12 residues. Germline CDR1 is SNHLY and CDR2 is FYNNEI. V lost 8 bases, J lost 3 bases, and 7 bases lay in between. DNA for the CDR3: TGTGCCAGCCCCGGGGACACCGGGGAGCTGTTTTTT. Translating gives CASPGDTGELFF.

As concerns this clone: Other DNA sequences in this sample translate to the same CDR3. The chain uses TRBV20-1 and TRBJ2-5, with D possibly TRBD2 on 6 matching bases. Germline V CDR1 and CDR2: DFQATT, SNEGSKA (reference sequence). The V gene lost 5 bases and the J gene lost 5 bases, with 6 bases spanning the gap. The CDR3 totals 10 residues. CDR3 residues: CSARGETQYF. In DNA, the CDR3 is TGCAGTGCTCGGGGGGAGACCCAGTACTTC.

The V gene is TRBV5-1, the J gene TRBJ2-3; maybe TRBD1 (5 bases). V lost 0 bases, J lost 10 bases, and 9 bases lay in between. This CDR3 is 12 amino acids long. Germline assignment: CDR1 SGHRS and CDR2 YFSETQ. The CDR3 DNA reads TGCGCCAGCAGCTTGGAGGTCAGGGCGCAGTATTTT. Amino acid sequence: CASSLEVRAQYF.

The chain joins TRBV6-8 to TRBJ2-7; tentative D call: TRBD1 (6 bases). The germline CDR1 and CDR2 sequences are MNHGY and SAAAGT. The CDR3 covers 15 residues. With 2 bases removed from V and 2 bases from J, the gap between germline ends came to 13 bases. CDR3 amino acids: CASSYTSGDPYEQYV. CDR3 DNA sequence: TGTGCCAGCAGTTACACTTCAGGGGACCCCTACGAGCAGTACGTC.

CDR3 bases: TGTGCCAGCAGTATAAGGGGGACTAATGAAAAACTGTTTTTT. Translation gives CASSIRGTNEKLFF. This sequence joins TRBV2 and TRBJ1-4, with D possibly matching TRBD1 (6 bases). Per the germline V gene, CDR1 is SNHLY and CDR2 is FYNNEI. The ends were cut back, 5 bases at V and 2 bases at J, with 9 bases in the middle. CDR3 length equals 14 residues. Variable domain in full (rest from reference TRBV2 and TRBJ1-4): EPEVTQTPSHQVTQMGQEVILRCVPISNHLYFYWYRQILGQKVEFLVSFYNNEISEKSEIFDDQFSVERPDGSNFTLKIRSTKLEDSAMYFCASSIRGTNEKLFFGSGTQLSVL.

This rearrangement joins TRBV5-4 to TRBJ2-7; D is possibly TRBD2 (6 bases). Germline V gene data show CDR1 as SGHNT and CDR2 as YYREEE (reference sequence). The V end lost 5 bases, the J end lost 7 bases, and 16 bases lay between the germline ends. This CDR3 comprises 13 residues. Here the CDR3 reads CASSPPGAGEQYF. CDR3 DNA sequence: TGTGCCAGCAGTCCCCCAGGTGCGGGGGAGCAGTACTTC.

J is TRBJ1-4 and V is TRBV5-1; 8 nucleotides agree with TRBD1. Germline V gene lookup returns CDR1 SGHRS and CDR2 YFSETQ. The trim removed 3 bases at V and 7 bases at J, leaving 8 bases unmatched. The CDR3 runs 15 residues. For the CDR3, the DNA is TGCGCCAGCAGCTCCCGGACAGGGTGGAGTGAAAAACTGTTTTTT. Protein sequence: CASSSRTGWSEKLFF.

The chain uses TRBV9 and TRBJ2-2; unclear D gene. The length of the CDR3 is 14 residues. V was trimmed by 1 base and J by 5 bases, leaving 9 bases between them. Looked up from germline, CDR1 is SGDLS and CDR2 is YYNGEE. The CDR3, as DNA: TGTGCCAGCAGCGTAATCCCCCGGACCGGGGAGCTGTTTTTT. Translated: CASSVIPRTGELFF.

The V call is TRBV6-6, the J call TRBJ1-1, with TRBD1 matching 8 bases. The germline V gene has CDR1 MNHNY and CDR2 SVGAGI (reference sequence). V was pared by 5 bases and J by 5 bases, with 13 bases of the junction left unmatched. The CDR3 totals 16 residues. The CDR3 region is CASSRGQGEGWTEAFF. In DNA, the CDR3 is TGTGCCAGCAGTCGCGGACAGGGTGAGGGGTGGACTGAAGCTTTCTTT.